Shown below are 16 T cell receptor beta chains from a single sample sequenced in a study of T cells in Graves' hyperthyroidism and ophthalmopathy (dated by TCRdb to the late 2010s). Libraries were built with multiplex PCR. The sequencer listed for this sample is Illumina HiSeq 2000. Amplification of TCR beta CDR3 regions was carried out from RNA transcripts. The TCR CDR3 was subjected to a first round of RT-PCR using the HTBI primer set and the Qiagen OneStep RT-PCR kit. TCRdb redid the processing of the public reads, applying fastp at Q25 and MiXCR, and retained in-frame beta chains. Under each unique CDR3 protein, matching rows form one entry showing the most common genes and DNA. The sample profile shows hundreds of thousands of distinct CDR3 sequences; roughly 40% of them were found once. Of the sample, 8.9% falls within the top ten clones. The sequenced material came from blood. These receptors were taken from a man younger than 35 with Graves' hyperthyroidism.

This sequence joins TRBV9 and TRBJ1-1; D is undetermined. Germline-derived CDR1 and CDR2 are SGDLS and YYNGEE. This CDR3 has 11 residues. Trimming took off 4 bases at V and 8 bases at J, with 9 bases between the two ends. This CDR3 is CASSLRNEAFF. In DNA form, the CDR3 reads TGTGCCAGCAGCCTAAGAAACGAAGCTTTCTTT.

This chain links TRBV25-1 with TRBJ1-1; a weak D match, TRBD1 (6 bases). The V end lost 8 bases, the J end lost 4 bases, and 17 bases lay between the germline ends. This CDR3 contains 14 residues. From germline, CDR1 is MGHDK and CDR2 SYGVNS. CDR3 bases: TGTGCCAGCGTTGAAGAAGGGGGAGGCACTGAAGCTTTCTTT. This encodes CASVEEGGGTEAFF.

The chain joins TRBV19 to TRBJ2-5; 11 nucleotides match TRBD2. The CDR3 sequence is 16 residues long. With 3 bases clipped from V and 2 bases from J, the junction kept 5 bases outside the gene matches. The V gene's germline CDR1 is LNHDA and CDR2 SQIVND (reference sequence). The CDR3 DNA is TGTGCCAGTAGTATGCAACTAGCGGGGGATCAAGAGACCCAGTACTTC. Its translation: CASSMQLAGDQETQYF.

The CDR3 DNA reads as TGTGCCAGTAGTCTCTTTACCGGCTCTGGAAACACCATATATTTT. This translates into CASSLFTGSGNTIYF. The chain recombines TRBV19 with TRBJ1-3; unclear D gene. Trimming took off 5 bases at V and 0 bases at J, with 11 bases between the two ends. The CDR3 totals 15 residues. Germline CDR1 reads LNHDA; CDR2 reads SQIVND (reference sequence). The entire variable domain, with the rest obtained from reference TRBV19 and TRBJ1-3, is as follows: DGGITQSPKYLFRKEGQNVTLSCEQNLNHDAMYWYRQDPGQGLRLIYYSQIVNDFQKGDIAEGYSVSREKKESFPLTVTSAQKNPTAFYLCASSLFTGSGNTIYFGEGSWLTVV.

The chain links TRBV12-3 or TRBV12-4 to TRBJ1-1; weak D call: TRBD1 (5 bases). The CDR3 length is 16 residues. The V end was cut by 6 bases, the J end by 0 bases, with 17 bases between. The CDR3 DNA reads TGTGCCAGCAGGGGCCGGGACGGGGGGATGAACACTGAAGCTTTCTTT. The encoded protein is CASRGRDGGMNTEAFF.

The chain has TRBV19 and TRBJ1-1, with 7 bases aligning to TRBD1. This CDR3 has 14 residues. With V trimmed by 7 bases and J by 4 bases, 9 bases remained unmatched. Germline V gives CDR1 LNHDA, CDR2 SQIVND (reference sequence). CDR3 sequence: CASNPLTGTTEAFF. DNA of the CDR3: TGTGCCAGTAACCCCCTGACAGGGACCACTGAAGCTTTCTTT.

In this sample, this clonotype turned up a few times. The chain combines TRBV7-9 with TRBJ2-2; D call uncertain. The germline CDR1 and CDR2 sequences are SEHNR and FQNEAQ (reference sequence). The V end lost 5 bases, the J end lost 5 bases, and 9 bases lay between the germline ends. The CDR3 loop spans 13 amino acids. Here the CDR3 reads CASSDSVTGELFF. The CDR3, as DNA: TGTGCCAGCAGCGACTCCGTAACCGGGGAGCTGTTTTTT.

The chain has TRBV7-2 and TRBJ1-5, with a weak D call TRBD1 (6 bases). The CDR3 consists of 15 residues. V shed 5 bases and J shed 6 bases, with 17 bases lying between them. Germline V gives CDR1 SGHTA, CDR2 FQGNSA. The CDR3 DNA is TGTGCCAGCAGCGTTGGTTCAGGGGAGGGTCAGCCCCAGCATTTT. Its protein product is CASSVGSGEGQPQHF.

This clonotype was counted many times. The chain recombines TRBV29-1 with TRBJ1-1; a weak D match, TRBD1 (6 bases). The germline gives CDR1 SQVTM, CDR2 ANQGSEA. Trimming pared 5 bases from V and 6 bases from J, leaving 16 bases between. The CDR3 extends over 13 amino acids. CDR3 residues: CSVRTGTSPEAFF. CDR3 nucleotide sequence: TGCAGCGTTCGTACAGGGACTTCTCCTGAAGCTTTCTTT.

This chain connects TRBV20-1 to TRBJ2-7, with no clear D. The length of the CDR3 is 10 residues. CDR1 and CDR2 (germline): DFQATT, SNEGSKA (reference sequence). Trimming removed 7 bases from V and 7 bases from J, with 11 bases in between. CDR3: CSVRAGEQYF. CDR3 in DNA: TGCAGTGTCCGGGCTGGGGAGCAGTACTTC.

This clonotype was detected only a few times. The rearrangement links TRBV11-2 to TRBJ2-7; 9 nucleotides line up with TRBD1. The J segment lost 6 bases and the V segment lost 5 bases, leaving 8 bases of the junction unmatched. Germline CDR1 SGHAT, CDR2 FQNNGV. This CDR3 contains 14 residues. The CDR3 sequence is CASSVSGTGTEQYF. The CDR3 DNA reads TGTGCCAGCAGCGTCTCCGGGACAGGGACCGAGCAGTACTTC.

This clonotype has only a few counts. The chain combines TRBV6-5 with TRBJ1-1; a weak D match, TRBD1 (6 bases). In germline, CDR1 is MNHEY, CDR2 SVGAGI. The CDR3 totals 15 residues. Trimming left V 5 bases short and J 4 bases short, with 17 bases between. The CDR3: CASSKGGGLSTEAFF. The CDR3, as DNA: TGTGCCAGCAGTAAAGGAGGGGGGTTGAGCACTGAAGCTTTCTTT.

The chain uses TRBV24-1 and TRBJ2-7, with TRBD2 identical over 7 bases. This CDR3 has 16 residues. Trimming at V came to 4 bases and at J to 6 bases, leaving 14 bases not matched to a gene. Germline V lookup: CDR1 KGHDR, CDR2 SFDVKD. CDR3 sequence (DNA): TGTGCCACCAGTGAGTGGGAGGGCCAATACGCCCTCGAGCAGTACTTC. Amino acids: CATSEWEGQYALEQYF.

The chain links TRBV6-5 to TRBJ1-2; the D is unclear. The CDR3 spans 14 residues. Germline CDR1 is MNHEY and CDR2 is SVGAGI. The germline V and J ends were trimmed by 0 bases and 4 bases, with 9 bases remaining between them. The CDR3 DNA follows: TGTGCCAGCAGTTACTCGTTAGGGCTCTATGGCTACACCTTC. It translates to CASSYSLGLYGYTF.

The gene calls are TRBV5-4 and TRBJ1-1; 7 nucleotides match TRBD1. Germline trimming cut 3 bases from V and 9 bases from J; bases unmatched to any gene: 14. The CDR3 is 15 residues long. The V gene's germline CDR1 is SGHNT and CDR2 YYREEE (reference sequence). CDR3 in DNA: TGTGCCAGCAGCTCGGGACTCACAGGGGAAATTCAAGCTTTCTTT. Amino acid sequence: CASSSGLTGEIQAFF.

The rearrangement joins TRBV6-1 to TRBJ1-2, with 7 bases that match TRBD1. CDR3 length equals 13 residues. In germline, CDR1 is MNHNS, CDR2 SASEGT. V dropped 10 bases and J dropped 4; count of bases not matched to a gene: 9. The CDR3: CANRGSSVYGYTF. CDR3 coding DNA: TGTGCCAACAGGGGTTCGTCGGTCTATGGCTACACCTTC.